This section outlines one T cell receptor beta chain sequence together with its context. This entry belongs to a study of OX40 agonist ivuxolimab in advanced cancers. The protocol was immunoSEQ multiplex PCR, while the TCRdb copy is restricted to in-frame clones and leaves out a portion. Found here are roughly 48,000 clones, 65% to 85% of them singletons; the top ten hold 1% to 1.3%. Trimming stripped 5 bases from V and 7 bases from J, with 14 bases between. CDR1 MNHEY and CDR2 SVGAGI come from the germline V gene. CDR3 length: 14 residues. The input for sequencing was CD4+ or CD8+ T cells sorted from blood, taken in a trial of the OX40 agonist ivuxolimab. The sequence was obtained from an adult with an advanced solid tumor such as melanoma, head and neck, liver or kidney cancer. The chain uses TRBV6-5 and TRBJ1-4; D is unresolved. CDR3 amino acids: CASSRLGYGEKLFF. For the CDR3, the DNA is TGTGCCAGCAGTCGACTAGGGTACGGTGAAAAACTGTTTTTT.